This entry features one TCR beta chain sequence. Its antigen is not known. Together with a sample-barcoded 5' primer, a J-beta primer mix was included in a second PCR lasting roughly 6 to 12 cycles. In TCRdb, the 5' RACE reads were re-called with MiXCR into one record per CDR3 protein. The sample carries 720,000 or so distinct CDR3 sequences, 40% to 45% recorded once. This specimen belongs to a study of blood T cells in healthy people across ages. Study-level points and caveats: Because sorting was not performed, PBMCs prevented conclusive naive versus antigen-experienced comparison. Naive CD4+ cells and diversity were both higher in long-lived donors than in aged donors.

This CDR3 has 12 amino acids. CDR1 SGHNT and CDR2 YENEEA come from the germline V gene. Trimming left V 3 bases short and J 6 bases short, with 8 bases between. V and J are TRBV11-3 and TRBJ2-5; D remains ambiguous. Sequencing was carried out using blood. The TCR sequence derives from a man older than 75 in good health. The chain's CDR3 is CASSFTGKTQYF. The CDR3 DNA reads TGTGCCAGCAGCTTTACTGGAAAGACCCAGTACTTC.